Listed below are T cell receptor beta chains from one sample, sequenced in a study. TCRdb itself ran the 5' RACE reads through MiXCR, one entry per CDR3 protein. The table lists about 59,000 distinct CDR3 sequences, roughly 20% of them singletons. The sequenced sample consisted of tumor-infiltrating Tregs sorted from the breast tumor. The source is a female donor with breast cancer. CDR3s include the opening cysteine and the closing phenylalanine or tryptophan. Fields, in order: V gene, CDR3 protein.

TRBV28,CASSFGITNYGYTF
TRBV5-1,CASSSDSAGNTIYF
TRBV18,CASSPGTSGRGNEQFF
TRBV5-1,CATQGANTGELFF
TRBV6-5,CASRPALAGYKDTQYF
TRBV20-1,CSARDPRVGTGELFF
TRBV5-1,CASSSGHTQDTQYF
TRBV4-3,CASSQEVRRMNTEAFF
TRBV7-2,CASSNYQGGLNYGYTF
TRBV7-9,CASSWSEGGQFF
TRBV5-1,CASSPGTGNTEAFF
TRBV5-1,CASSLWGQGAGEQYF
TRBV7-9,CASSSTGVGAFF
TRBV5-1,CASSLAASGSTDTQYF
TRBV7-9,CASRSTGSGEQFF
TRBV3-1,CASSLGRRNYGYTF
TRBV20-1,CSASGTSGGITDTQYF
TRBV20-1,CSARDLIGFAEAFF
TRBV7-9,CASSVPGINNEQFF
TRBV20-1,CSARDRDEPINTEAFF
TRBV6-2/TRBV6-3,CASRRGGVFNYGYTF
TRBV12-3/TRBV12-4,CASSFKDGTEAFF
TRBV6-2/TRBV6-3,CASSLGNGNTEAFF
TRBV2,CASRHGTGVKTQYF
TRBV12-3/TRBV12-4,CASSSTGYANTEAFF
TRBV7-8,CASSSKRTYTDTQYF
TRBV11-1,CASSPDSPYEQYF
TRBV7-2,CASRLQGSSGANVLTF
TRBV28,CASSLGNTGELFF
TRBV7-3,CASSLTGANSPLHF
TRBV9,CASSVDSGPPRGYTF